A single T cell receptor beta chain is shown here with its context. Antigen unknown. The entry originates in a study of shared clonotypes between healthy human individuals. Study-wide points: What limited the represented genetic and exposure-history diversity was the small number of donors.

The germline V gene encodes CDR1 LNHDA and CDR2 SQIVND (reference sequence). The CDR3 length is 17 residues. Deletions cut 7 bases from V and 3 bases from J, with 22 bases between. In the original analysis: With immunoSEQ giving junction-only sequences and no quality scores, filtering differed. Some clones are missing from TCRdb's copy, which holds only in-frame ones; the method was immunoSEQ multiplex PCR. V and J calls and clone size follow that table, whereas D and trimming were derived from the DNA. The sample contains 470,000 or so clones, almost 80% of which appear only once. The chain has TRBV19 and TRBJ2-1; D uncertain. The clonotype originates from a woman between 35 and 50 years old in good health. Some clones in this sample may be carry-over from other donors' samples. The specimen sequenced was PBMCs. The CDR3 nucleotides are TGTGCCAGTACCACCGTTGCCTGGGCAGGTGACTACAATGAGCAGTTCTTC. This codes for CASTTVAWAGDYNEQFF.